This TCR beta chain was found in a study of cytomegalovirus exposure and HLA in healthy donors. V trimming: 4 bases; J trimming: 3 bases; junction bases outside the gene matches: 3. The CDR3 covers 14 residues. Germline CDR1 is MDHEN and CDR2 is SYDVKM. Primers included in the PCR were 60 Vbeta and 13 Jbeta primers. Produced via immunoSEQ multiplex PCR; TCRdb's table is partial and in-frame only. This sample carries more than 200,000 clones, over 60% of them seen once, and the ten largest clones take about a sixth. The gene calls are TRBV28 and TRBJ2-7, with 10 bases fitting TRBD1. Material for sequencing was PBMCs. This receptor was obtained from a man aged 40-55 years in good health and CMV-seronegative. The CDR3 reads CASSSGTGVYEQYF. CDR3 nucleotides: TGTGCCAGCAGTTCCGGGACAGGGGTCTACGAGCAGTACTTC.